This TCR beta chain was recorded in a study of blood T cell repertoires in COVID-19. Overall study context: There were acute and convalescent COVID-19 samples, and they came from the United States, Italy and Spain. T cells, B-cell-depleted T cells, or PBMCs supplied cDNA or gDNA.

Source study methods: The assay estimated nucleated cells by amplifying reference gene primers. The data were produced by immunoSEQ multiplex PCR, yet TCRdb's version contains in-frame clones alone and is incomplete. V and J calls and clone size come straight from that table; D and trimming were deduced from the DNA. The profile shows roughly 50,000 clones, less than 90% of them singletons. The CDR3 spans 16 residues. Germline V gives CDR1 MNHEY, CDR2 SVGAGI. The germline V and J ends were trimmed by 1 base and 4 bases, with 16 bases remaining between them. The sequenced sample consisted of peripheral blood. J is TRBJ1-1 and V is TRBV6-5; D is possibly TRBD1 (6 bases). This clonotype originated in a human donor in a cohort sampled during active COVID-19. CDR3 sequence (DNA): TGTGCCAGCAGTTACTATTCCAGGGGAGCTGGCACTGAAGCTTTCTTT. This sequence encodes CASSYYSRGAGTEAFF.